Listed here are 15 T cell receptor beta chains from one sample, sequenced in a study of T cell responses to AZD1222 COVID-19 vaccine. Using immunoSEQ multiplex PCR, the repertoire was profiled, and TCRdb retains in-frame clones only, with some absent. The table has about 150,000 clones, 80% to 90% seen once. The input for sequencing was peripheral blood, taken on day 0 of AZD1222 vaccination. The receptors were gathered from an adult in good health.

The J gene is TRBJ2-3, the V gene TRBV5-1, with TRBD2 matching 9 bases. This CDR3 has 15 residues. The germline V gene has CDR1 SGHRS and CDR2 YFSETQ. Trimming removed 1 base from V and 5 bases from J; junction bases left unmatched: 5. This chain's CDR3 is CASSLLSGGVDTQYF. DNA of the CDR3: TGCGCCAGCAGCTTGCTTAGCGGGGGAGTAGATACGCAGTATTTT.

As to this clone: A junction end diverges from the germline sequence, so it may reflect a read error. V and J are TRBV7-7 and TRBJ2-1; 10 bases agree with TRBD1. Germline assignment: CDR1 SSHAT and CDR2 FNYEAQ (reference sequence). This CDR3 spans 15 amino acids. The CDR3 sequence: CASSLDRGRFNEQFF. In nucleotides, the CDR3 is TGTGCTAGCAGCTTAGACAGGGGGCGATTCAATGAGCAGTTCTTC.

The CDR3 DNA reads TGTGCCAGCAGTGAAGCGGTATACAGGGGGCGGGCAGATACGCAGTATTTT. Translating it yields CASSEAVYRGRADTQYF. The chain uses TRBV6-1 and TRBJ2-3; 9 nucleotides align to TRBD1. Trimming at V came to 0 bases and at J to 4 bases, leaving 8 bases not matched to a gene. CDR1 and CDR2 from the germline V gene are MNHNS and SASEGT. The CDR3 contains 17 residues.

The V call is TRBV7-2, the J call TRBJ2-2, with 8 nucleotides matching TRBD2. There are 16 residues in the CDR3. The J segment lost 4 bases and the V segment lost 5 bases, leaving 9 bases of the junction unmatched. CDR1 is SGHTA and CDR2 is FQGNSA in the germline V gene. This CDR3 reads CASSPTGGLFTGELFF. The DNA of the CDR3 is TGTGCCAGCAGCCCGACGGGGGGGCTATTCACCGGGGAGCTGTTTTTT.

The rearrangement links TRBV5-6 to TRBJ2-7, with D possibly being TRBD2 (5 bases). Germline V gene sequence: CDR1 SGHDT, CDR2 YYEEEE. V lost 0 bases and J 0 bases, leaving 7 bases between the germline ends. The CDR3 totals 14 residues. CDR3 in DNA: TGTGCCAGCAGCTTGGGCGGAGGCTCCTACGAGCAGTACGTC. This encodes CASSLGGGSYEQYV.

This clone has just one count. The J gene is TRBJ1-1, the V gene TRBV19; tentatively, D is TRBD1 (6 bases). The germline V and J ends were trimmed by 3 bases and 6 bases, with 17 bases remaining between them. Germline V gene lookup returns CDR1 LNHDA and CDR2 SQIVND (reference sequence). This CDR3 spans 15 amino acids. The CDR3 DNA sequence: TGTGCCAGTAGTATCAGCCGAACGGGACACCCTGAAGCTTTCTTT. This sequence encodes CASSISRTGHPEAFF.

The chain has TRBV9 and TRBJ2-1; TRBD2 aligns across 9 bases. The CDR3 sequence is 14 residues long. The junction had 3 bases not matched to a gene; V was cut back by 4 bases and J by 4 bases. Germline V CDR1 and CDR2: SGDLS, YYNGEE. Here the CDR3 DNA reads TGTGCCAGCAGCCCGACTAGCGGTTACAATGAGCAGTTCTTC. It encodes CASSPTSGYNEQFF.

The V call is TRBV4-2, the J call TRBJ2-3; D may be TRBD2 (5 bases). The CDR3 sequence is 14 residues long. Deletions cut 2 bases from V and 2 bases from J, with 8 bases between. CDR1 LGHNA and CDR2 YNFKEQ come from the germline V gene. The CDR3 DNA reads TGTGCCAGCAGCCAACTAGCTCTCACAGATACGCAGTATTTT. This codes for CASSQLALTDTQYF.

This clone is a singleton in its sample. The CDR3: CASRLDRGLEGYTF. The CDR3 nucleotides are TGTGCCAGTAGATTGGACAGGGGACTTGAGGGCTACACCTTC. This chain links TRBV19 with TRBJ1-2; the match to TRBD1 covers 9 bases. CDR3 length: 14 residues. Germline V gives CDR1 LNHDA, CDR2 SQIVND (reference sequence). J was trimmed by 8 bases and V by 6 bases; bases with no gene match: 10.

The chain has TRBV5-8 and TRBJ1-5; D is perhaps TRBD1 (6 bases). V was cut by 5 bases and J by 5 bases, with 14 bases left in between. Per the germline V gene, CDR1 is SGHTS and CDR2 is YDEGEE. The CDR3 spans 14 residues. The CDR3 loop reads CASSLQGMYQPQHF. CDR3 in DNA: TGTGCCAGCAGTCTTCAGGGGATGTATCAGCCCCAGCATTTT.

This rearrangement joins TRBV6-2 or TRBV6-3 to TRBJ1-2; 9 nucleotides agree with TRBD1. CDR3 size: 16 residues. From germline, CDR1 is MNHEY and CDR2 SVGEGT. The V segment lost 4 bases and the J segment 2 bases; nucleotides outside the gene matches: 8. The CDR3 protein is CASSFSSGTGNYGYTF. The DNA of the CDR3 is TGTGCCAGCAGTTTTTCGAGTGGGACAGGGAACTATGGCTACACCTTC.

The V call is TRBV4-2, the J call TRBJ1-6, with D uncertain. V lost 6 bases and J 9 bases, leaving 15 bases between the germline ends. The CDR3 runs to 14 residues. The germline V gene has CDR1 LGHNA and CDR2 YNFKEQ. The CDR3: CASRSEGLSSPLHF. CDR3 sequence (DNA): TGTGCCAGCAGGTCAGAGGGATTGAGTTCACCCCTCCACTTT.

The chain recombines TRBV4-2 with TRBJ2-1; D is unresolved. The germline CDR1 and CDR2 sequences are LGHNA and YNFKEQ. This CDR3 has 16 residues. V lost 2 bases and J lost 4, with 15 bases in between. As DNA, the CDR3 is TGTGCCAGCAGCCAATCTCTGGGGTCTGGATACAATGAGCAGTTCTTC. As protein: CASSQSLGSGYNEQFF.

This chain links TRBV19 with TRBJ1-6, with 10 positions matching TRBD1. This CDR3 contains 14 residues. Germline lookup yields CDR1 LNHDA and CDR2 SQIVND (reference sequence). The V segment lost 4 bases and the J segment 9 bases; nucleotides outside the gene matches: 3. CDR3 nucleotide sequence: TGTGCCAGTAGTACCCGGGACAGGGGTTCACCCCTCCACTTT. Translation: CASSTRDRGSPLHF.

The count of this clone is one. The gene calls are TRBV3-1 (or the pseudogene TRBV3-2) and TRBJ1-1; D not resolved. The CDR3 loop spans 15 amino acids. V was trimmed by 3 bases and J by 0 bases, leaving 11 bases between them. Germline loops: CDR1 LGHDT, CDR2 YNNKEL (reference sequence). DNA for the CDR3: TGTGCCAGCAGCCACCGACAACTAATGAACACTGAAGCTTTCTTT. Encoded protein: CASSHRQLMNTEAFF.